What follows are 10 T cell receptor beta chains derived from one specimen sequenced in a study of blood T cell repertoires in COVID-19. Generated by immunoSEQ multiplex PCR, the TCRdb table keeps only in-frame clones and is missing some. The sample contains about 36,000 clones, about 88% of which appear only once. Sequencing was done on a sample of peripheral blood. The receptors stem from a human donor in a cohort sampled during active COVID-19.

V and J are TRBV27 and TRBJ2-1, with D tentatively TRBD2 (7 bases). Germline-derived CDR1 and CDR2 are MNHEY and SMNVEV (reference sequence). Trimming took off 4 bases at V and 2 bases at J, with 12 bases between the two ends. The CDR3 runs to 15 residues. The DNA of the CDR3 is TGTGCCAGCAGTTCGGGGGGCCCTACCTACAATGAGCAGTTCTTC. It specifies CASSSGGPTYNEQFF.

The V gene is TRBV27, the J gene TRBJ1-6; tentative D call: TRBD1 (6 bases). The CDR3 extends over 16 amino acids. Trimming removed 4 bases at V and 8 bases at J, with 18 bases between. Germline assignment: CDR1 MNHEY and CDR2 SMNVEV (reference sequence). CDR3 in amino acids: CASSSPRDRRYSPLHF. The CDR3 bases are TGTGCCAGCAGTTCTCCCCGTGACAGGCGCTATTCACCCCTCCACTTT.

The chain links TRBV7-9 to TRBJ2-5; the D gene is possibly TRBD2 (6 bases). The germline V gene encodes CDR1 SEHNR and CDR2 FQNEAQ (reference sequence). The CDR3 consists of 16 residues. V was shortened by 2 bases and J by 2 bases, with 15 bases between the two germline ends. The chain's CDR3 is CASSLPTGRDQETQYF. The CDR3 DNA follows: TGTGCCAGCAGCTTACCGACCGGGCGGGATCAAGAGACCCAGTACTTC.

The rearrangement links TRBV5-1 to TRBJ1-2, with TRBD1 identical over 11 bases. The V gene's germline CDR1 is SGHRS and CDR2 YFSETQ. V shed 4 bases, J shed 5 bases, and the junction held 4 bases outside the gene matches. This CDR3 has 14 residues. The CDR3 sequence is CASSTGQGGYGYTF. The CDR3 DNA reads TGCGCCAGCAGCACGGGACAGGGGGGATATGGCTACACCTTC.

The chain recombines TRBV3-1 (or the pseudogene TRBV3-2) with TRBJ2-3, with TRBD2 matching over 8 bases. Germline trimming cut 0 bases from V and 2 bases from J; bases unmatched to any gene: 7. Per the germline V gene, CDR1 is LGHDT and CDR2 is YNNKEL (reference sequence). The CDR3 has 17 amino acids. The CDR3 nucleotides are TGTGCCAGCAGCCAAGATTCTTCCGGGGGGGTCACAGATACGCAGTATTTT. Protein sequence: CASSQDSSGGVTDTQYF.

The chain employs TRBV19 and TRBJ2-1; TRBD2 is a possible D gene (7 bases). Trimming stripped 4 bases from V and 2 bases from J, with 9 bases between. Germline lookup yields CDR1 LNHDA and CDR2 SQIVND (reference sequence). There are 14 residues in the CDR3. This CDR3 reads CASSRGGAYNEQFF. The CDR3 DNA reads as TGTGCCAGTAGTAGAGGGGGGGCCTACAATGAGCAGTTCTTC.

The chain links TRBV2 to TRBJ2-7; 11 bases match TRBD2. CDR3 size: 15 residues. The trim removed 1 base at V and 3 bases at J, leaving 2 bases unmatched. Germline CDR1 reads SNHLY; CDR2 reads FYNNEI. This CDR3 is CASSEGLAGLYEQYF. Written as DNA, the CDR3 is TGTGCCAGCAGTGAAGGACTAGCGGGACTCTACGAGCAGTACTTC.

The chain recombines TRBV7-2 with TRBJ1-1; the D is unclear. V was clipped by 1 base and J by 0 bases, with 9 bases between them. Germline values: CDR1 SGHTA, CDR2 FQGNSA. The CDR3 has 15 amino acids. CDR3 DNA: TGTGCCAGCAGCTTAGGTCGGACTGTGAACACTGAAGCTTTCTTT. Its protein is CASSLGRTVNTEAFF.

This rearrangement joins TRBV6-5 to TRBJ2-7; TRBD1 matches 9 bases. Germline V gene sequence: CDR1 MNHEY, CDR2 SVGAGI. With 8 bases clipped from V and 2 bases from J, the junction kept 1 base outside the gene matches. CDR3 length equals 12 residues. CDR3 bases: TGTGCCAGCCGGGACAGGGCCTACGAGCAGTACTTC. Translating gives CASRDRAYEQYF.

This CDR3 is CASSIDSVNQPQHF. The CDR3 region has the DNA TGTGCCAGTAGTATTGACAGTGTCAATCAGCCCCAGCATTTT. The chain has TRBV19 and TRBJ1-5, with TRBD1 as a possible D gene (5 bases). The germline V gene encodes CDR1 LNHDA and CDR2 SQIVND (reference sequence). Trimming shortened V by 3 bases and J by 3 bases, and 9 bases separated the two germline ends. The CDR3 is made up of 14 amino acids.